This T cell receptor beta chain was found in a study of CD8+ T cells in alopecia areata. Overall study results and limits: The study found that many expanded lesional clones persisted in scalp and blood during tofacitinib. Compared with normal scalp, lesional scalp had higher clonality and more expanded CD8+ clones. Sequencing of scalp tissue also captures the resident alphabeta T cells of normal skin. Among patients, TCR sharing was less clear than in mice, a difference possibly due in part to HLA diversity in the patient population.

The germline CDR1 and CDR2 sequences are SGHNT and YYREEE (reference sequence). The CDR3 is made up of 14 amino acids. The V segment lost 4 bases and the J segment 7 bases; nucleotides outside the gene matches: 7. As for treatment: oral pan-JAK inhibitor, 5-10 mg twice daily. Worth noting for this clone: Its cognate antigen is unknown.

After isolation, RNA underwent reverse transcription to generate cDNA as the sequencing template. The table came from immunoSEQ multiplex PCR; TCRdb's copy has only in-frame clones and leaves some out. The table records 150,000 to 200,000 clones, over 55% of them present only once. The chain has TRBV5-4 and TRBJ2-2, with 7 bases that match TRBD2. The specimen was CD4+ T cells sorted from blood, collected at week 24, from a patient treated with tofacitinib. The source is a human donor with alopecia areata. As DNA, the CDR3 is TGTGCCAGCAGCCCCGGACTAGTAGTCGGGGAGCTGTTTTTT. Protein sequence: CASSPGLVVGELFF.